These 16 T cell receptor beta chains came from one sample sequenced in a study of post-analysis software for immune sequencing data. The TCR beta cDNA libraries contained unique molecular identifiers. In TCRdb, the PCR reads were re-called with MiXCR into one record per CDR3 protein. In the table there are 150,000 or so distinct CDR3 sequences, about 34% of which are singletons. The sequences come from blood, collected after autologous hematopoietic stem cell transplantation. The source of these receptors is a girl under 18 with multiple sclerosis.

The J gene is TRBJ1-5, the V gene TRBV28; D gene unclear. V shed 5 bases and J shed 2 bases, with 13 bases lying between them. CDR1 and CDR2 (germline): MDHEN, SYDVKM. The CDR3 sequence is 15 residues long. CDR3 amino acids: CASSPRTSGNQPQHF. The DNA of the CDR3 is TGTGCCAGCAGTCCCCGCACTAGTGGCAATCAGCCCCAGCATTTT.

This sequence joins TRBV12-3 or TRBV12-4 and TRBJ2-3; no firm D call. The CDR3 spans 12 residues. V gave up 5 bases and J gave up 5 bases, with 8 bases separating them. CDR3 sequence reads: CASSPWGDTQYF. CDR3 bases: TGTGCCAGCAGTCCATGGGGAGATACGCAGTATTTT.

The sample holds many counts of this clonotype. The chain uses TRBV15 and TRBJ2-5, with unresolved D. The V end lost 1 base, the J end lost 1 base, and 1 base lay between the germline ends. The CDR3 loop spans 12 amino acids. Germline CDR1 is LNHNV and CDR2 is YYDKDF (reference sequence). The CDR3 DNA is TGTGCCACCAGCAGAGGCCAAGAGACCCAGTACTTC. Protein: CATSRGQETQYF. Full variable domain (outside the CDR3, taken from reference TRBV15 and TRBJ2-5): DAMVIQNPRYQVTQFGKPVTLSCSQTLNHNVMYWYQQKSSQAPKLLFHYYDKDFNNEADTPDNFQSRRPNTSFCFLDIRSPGLGDTAMYLCATSRGQETQYFGPGTRLLVL.

The chain joins TRBV7-2 to TRBJ2-5; D uncertain. The DNA end lines up better with TRBJ2-7; the J call may be wrong. The CDR3 contains 12 residues. The germline CDR1 and CDR2 sequences are SGHTA and FQGNSA. CDR3 nucleotides: TGTGCCAGCAGCTTAGTACGTAACGAGCAGTACTTC. Its protein product is CASSLVRNEQYF.

Only a few counts were recorded for this clonotype. The chain joins TRBV7-3 to TRBJ2-1; the D gene is possibly TRBD2 (6 bases). This CDR3 has 14 residues. Germline lookup yields CDR1 SGHTA and CDR2 FQGTGA. V was clipped by 2 bases and J by 4 bases, with 9 bases between them. The CDR3 loop reads CASSLRLVYNEQFF. Here the CDR3 DNA reads TGTGCCAGCAGCTTACGACTAGTTTACAATGAGCAGTTCTTC.

The V gene is TRBV10-3, the J gene TRBJ2-7, with TRBD2 matching over 8 bases. Germline CDR1 is ENHRY and CDR2 is SYGVKD. Trimming at V came to 9 bases and at J to 7 bases, leaving 20 bases not matched to a gene. The CDR3 covers 16 residues. The CDR3 here is CAILDTVGTRVNEQYF. The CDR3 DNA follows: TGTGCCATACTGGACACAGTTGGGACTAGGGTCAATGAGCAGTACTTC.

With respect to this clonotype: The junction differs from germline at one of its ends, possibly a read error. The rearrangement links TRBV20-1 to TRBJ1-1; TRBD1 matches 8 bases. Germline CDR1 and CDR2: DFQATT and SNEGSKA (reference sequence). CDR3 length: 12 amino acids. The CDR3 DNA reads TGCTGTGCCGGACAGGGAGTCACTGAAGCTTTCTTT. This sequence encodes CCAGQGVTEAFF.

In the case of this clonotype: At one end, the junction sequence differs from germline, possibly due to a read error. The chain employs TRBV7-3 and TRBJ2-2; 8 positions match TRBD2. The V gene's germline CDR1 is SGHTA and CDR2 FQGTGA. The CDR3 spans 16 residues. CDR3 coding DNA: TGTGCCAGCAGCTTAGCGGGAGGTCGCCCCACCGGGGAGCGGTTTTTT. This translates into CASSLAGGRPTGERFF.

The chain carries TRBV4-1 and TRBJ2-7; TRBD1 agrees at 8 bases. Germline V gene lookup returns CDR1 MGHRA and CDR2 YSYEKL. The CDR3 is made up of 15 amino acids. The V gene end was trimmed by 4 bases and the J gene end by 0 bases; junction bases not matched to a gene: 5. Written as DNA, the CDR3 is TGCGCCAGCAGCCTAACGGACAGGGCCTCCTACGAGCAGTACTTC. It is translated as CASSLTDRASYEQYF.

J is TRBJ2-1 and V is TRBV6-6; D possibly corresponds to TRBD1 (6 bases). This CDR3 is built from 14 residues. Germline V CDR1 and CDR2: MNHNY, SVGAGI (reference sequence). With 5 bases removed from V and 0 bases from J, the gap between germline ends came to 8 bases. The CDR3, as DNA: TGTGCCAGCAGTGGACAGATCTCCTACAATGAGCAGTTCTTC. It yields the protein CASSGQISYNEQFF.

This clonotype was seen a handful of times. The chain uses TRBV3-1 and TRBJ2-1; 13 positions agree with TRBD2. This CDR3 region has 16 residues. The V gene's germline CDR1 is LGHDT and CDR2 YNNKEL (reference sequence). The ends lost 1 base at V and 9 bases at J; junction bases unmatched: 6. This CDR3 reads CASSQVILAGGGEQFF. CDR3 bases: TGTGCCAGCAGCCAAGTAATACTAGCGGGAGGGGGTGAGCAGTTCTTC.

This clonotype has a count of ten or more. The chain carries TRBV2 and TRBJ2-7; the D gene is possibly TRBD1 (6 bases). Germline V gives CDR1 SNHLY, CDR2 FYNNEI. This CDR3 is built from 13 residues. V lost 8 bases and J lost 5, with 16 bases in between. In DNA, the CDR3 is TGTGCCAGCTGGGGCAGGGGAAAAGACGAGCAGTACTTC. It translates to CASWGRGKDEQYF.

A few counts support this clonotype. V is TRBV11-2 and J is TRBJ2-1; D remains ambiguous. Germline-derived CDR1 and CDR2 are SGHAT and FQNNGV. The CDR3 is made up of 17 amino acids. Trimming pared 1 base from V and 0 bases from J, leaving 13 bases between. As DNA, the CDR3 is TGTGCCAGCAGCTTAGCCATCGGATTGAGCTCCTACAATGAGCAGTTCTTC. This gives the protein CASSLAIGLSSYNEQFF.

The chain is built from TRBV7-6 and TRBJ2-1; D possibly corresponds to TRBD2 (6 bases). Trimming stripped 1 base from V and 8 bases from J, with 15 bases between. Germline-derived CDR1 and CDR2 are SGHVS and FNYEAQ. The CDR3 has 15 residues. The CDR3 loop reads CASSLGAGLPYEQFF. The CDR3 DNA reads TGTGCCAGCAGCTTAGGGGCGGGGCTCCCGTATGAGCAGTTCTTC.

There are a few counts of this clonotype. The gene calls are TRBV7-9 and TRBJ2-3; D remains ambiguous. V was clipped by 5 bases and J by 2 bases, with 5 bases between them. CDR1 is SEHNR and CDR2 is FQNEAQ in the germline V gene (reference sequence). There are 12 residues in the CDR3. CDR3 residues: CASSVITDTQYF. The CDR3 DNA is TGTGCCAGCAGCGTCATCACAGATACGCAGTATTTT.

There are a few counts of this clonotype. J is TRBJ1-4 and V is TRBV27; D possibly corresponds to TRBD1 (6 bases). This CDR3 has 17 residues. Trimming took 6 bases from V and 2 from J, leaving 19 bases between them. Germline values: CDR1 MNHEY, CDR2 SMNVEV (reference sequence). DNA for the CDR3: TGTGCCAGCAGCCAAGGGGGGGGGCCGTCTACTAATGAAAAACTGTTTTTT. It codes for CASSQGGGPSTNEKLFF.